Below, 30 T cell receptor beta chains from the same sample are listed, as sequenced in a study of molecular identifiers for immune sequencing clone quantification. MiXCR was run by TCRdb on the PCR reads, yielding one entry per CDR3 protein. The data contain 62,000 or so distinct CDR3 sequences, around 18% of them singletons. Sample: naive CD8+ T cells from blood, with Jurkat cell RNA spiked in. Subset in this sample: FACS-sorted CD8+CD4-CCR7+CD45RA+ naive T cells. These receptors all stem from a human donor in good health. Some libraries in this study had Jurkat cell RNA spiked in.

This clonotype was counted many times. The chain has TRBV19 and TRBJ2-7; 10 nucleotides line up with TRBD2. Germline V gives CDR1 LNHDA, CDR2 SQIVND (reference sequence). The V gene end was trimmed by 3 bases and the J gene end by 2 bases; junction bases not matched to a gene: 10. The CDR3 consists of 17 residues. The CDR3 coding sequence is TGTGCCAGTAGTATCGACGGACCTAGCGGGAGAGCCTACGAGCAGTACTTC. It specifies CASSIDGPSGRAYEQYF.

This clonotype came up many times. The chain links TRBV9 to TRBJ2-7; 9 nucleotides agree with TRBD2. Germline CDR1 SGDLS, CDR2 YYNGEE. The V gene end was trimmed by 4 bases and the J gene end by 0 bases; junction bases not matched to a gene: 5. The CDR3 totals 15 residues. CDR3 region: CASSLLAGSSYEQYF. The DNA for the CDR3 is TGTGCCAGCAGCTTGCTAGCGGGAAGCTCCTACGAGCAGTACTTC.

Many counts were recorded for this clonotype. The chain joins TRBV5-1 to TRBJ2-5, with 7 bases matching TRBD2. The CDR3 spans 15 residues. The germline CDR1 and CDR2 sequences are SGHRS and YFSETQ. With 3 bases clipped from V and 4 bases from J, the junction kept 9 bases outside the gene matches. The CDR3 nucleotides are TGCGCCAGCAGCTCGCACCTCACGGGAGGAGAGACCCAGTACTTC. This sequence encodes CASSSHLTGGETQYF.

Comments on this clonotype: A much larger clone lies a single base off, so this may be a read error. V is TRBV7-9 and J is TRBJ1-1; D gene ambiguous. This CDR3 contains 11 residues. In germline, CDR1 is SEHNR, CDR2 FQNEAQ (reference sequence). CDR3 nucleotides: TGTGCCAGCAGCTTTGGGAGTGAAGCTCTCTTT. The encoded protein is CASSFGSEALF.

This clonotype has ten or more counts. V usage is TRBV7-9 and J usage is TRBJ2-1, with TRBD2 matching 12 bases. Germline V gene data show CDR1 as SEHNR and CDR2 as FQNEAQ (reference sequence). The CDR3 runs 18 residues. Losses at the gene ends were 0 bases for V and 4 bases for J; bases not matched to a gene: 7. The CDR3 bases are TGTGCCAGCAGCTTAGCTCGACTAGCGGGAGAGGGTTACAATGAGCAGTTCTTC. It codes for CASSLARLAGEGYNEQFF.

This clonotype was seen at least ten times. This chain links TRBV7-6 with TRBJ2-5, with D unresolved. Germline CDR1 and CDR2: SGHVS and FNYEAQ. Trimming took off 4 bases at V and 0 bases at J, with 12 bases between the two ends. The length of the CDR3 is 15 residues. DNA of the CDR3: TGTGCCAGCAGCTCCGCGCCACGGTACCAAGAGACCCAGTACTTC. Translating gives CASSSAPRYQETQYF.

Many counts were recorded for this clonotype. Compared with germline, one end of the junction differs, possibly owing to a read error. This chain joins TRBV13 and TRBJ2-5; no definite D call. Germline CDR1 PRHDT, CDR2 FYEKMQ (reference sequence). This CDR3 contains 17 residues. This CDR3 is CASSFSSDNGYQEAQYF. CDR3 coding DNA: TGTGCCAGCAGCTTTTCTTCCGACAACGGGTACCAAGAGGCCCAGTACTTC.

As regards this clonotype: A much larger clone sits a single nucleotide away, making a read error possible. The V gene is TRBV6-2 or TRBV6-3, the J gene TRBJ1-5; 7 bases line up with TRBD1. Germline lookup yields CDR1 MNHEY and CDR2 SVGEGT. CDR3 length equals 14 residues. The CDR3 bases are TGTGCCCGCAGTACCACGGACAGGCGGCCGCCCCAGCATTTT. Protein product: CARSTTDRRPPQHF.

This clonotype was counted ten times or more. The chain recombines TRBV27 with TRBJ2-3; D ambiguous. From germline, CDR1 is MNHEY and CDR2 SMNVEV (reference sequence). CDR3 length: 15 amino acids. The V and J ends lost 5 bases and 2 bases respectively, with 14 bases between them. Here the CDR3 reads CASSPWAGFTDTQYF. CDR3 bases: TGTGCCAGCAGTCCCTGGGCAGGATTCACAGATACGCAGTATTTT.

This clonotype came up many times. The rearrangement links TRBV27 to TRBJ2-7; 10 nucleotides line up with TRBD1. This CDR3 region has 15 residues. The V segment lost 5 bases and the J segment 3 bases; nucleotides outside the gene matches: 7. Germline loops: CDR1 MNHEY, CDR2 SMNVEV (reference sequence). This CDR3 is CASSPGQGGFYEQYF. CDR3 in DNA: TGTGCCAGCAGTCCAGGACAGGGGGGATTCTACGAGCAGTACTTC.

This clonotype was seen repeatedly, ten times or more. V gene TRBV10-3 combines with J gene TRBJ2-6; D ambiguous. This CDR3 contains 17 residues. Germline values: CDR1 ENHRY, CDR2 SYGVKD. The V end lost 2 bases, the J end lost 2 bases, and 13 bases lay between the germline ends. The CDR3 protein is CAISEENAGPGANVLTF. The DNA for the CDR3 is TGTGCCATCAGTGAGGAGAACGCTGGACCTGGGGCCAACGTCCTGACTTTC.

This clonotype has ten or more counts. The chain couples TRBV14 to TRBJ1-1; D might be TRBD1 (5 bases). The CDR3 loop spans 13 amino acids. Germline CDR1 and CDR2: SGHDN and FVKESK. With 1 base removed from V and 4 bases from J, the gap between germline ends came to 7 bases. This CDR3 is CASSQGGITEAFF. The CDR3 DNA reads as TGTGCCAGCAGCCAAGGGGGGATCACTGAAGCTTTCTTT.

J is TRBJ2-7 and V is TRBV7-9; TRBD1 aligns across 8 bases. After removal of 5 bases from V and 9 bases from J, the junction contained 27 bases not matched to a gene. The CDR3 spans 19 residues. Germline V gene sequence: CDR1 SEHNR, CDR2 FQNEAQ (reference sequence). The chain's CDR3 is CASSPIGGAGQDFMVGQYF. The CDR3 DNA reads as TGTGCCAGCAGCCCAATAGGGGGCGCGGGACAGGACTTCATGGTTGGGCAGTACTTC.

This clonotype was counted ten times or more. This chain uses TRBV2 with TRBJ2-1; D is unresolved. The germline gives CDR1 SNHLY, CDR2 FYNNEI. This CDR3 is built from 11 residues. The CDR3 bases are TGTGCTCCTGGGTCCTACAATGAGCAGTTCTTC. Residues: CAPGSYNEQFF.

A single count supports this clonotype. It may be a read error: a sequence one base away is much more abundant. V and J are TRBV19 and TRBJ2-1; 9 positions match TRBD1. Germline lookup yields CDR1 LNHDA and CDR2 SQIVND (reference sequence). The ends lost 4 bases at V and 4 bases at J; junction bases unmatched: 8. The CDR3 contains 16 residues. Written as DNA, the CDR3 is TGTGCCAGTAGTACGGGACAGGGTGCACCGTACAATGAGCAGTTCTTC. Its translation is CASSTGQGAPYNEQFF.

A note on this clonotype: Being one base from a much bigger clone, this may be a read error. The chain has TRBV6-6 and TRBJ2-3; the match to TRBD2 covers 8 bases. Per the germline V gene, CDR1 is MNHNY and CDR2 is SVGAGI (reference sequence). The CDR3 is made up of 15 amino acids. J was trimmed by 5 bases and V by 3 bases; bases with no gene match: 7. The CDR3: CASSYRGRTLDTQYF. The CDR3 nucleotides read TGTGCCAGCAGTTATCGCGGGAGGACCCTAGATACGCAGTATTTT.

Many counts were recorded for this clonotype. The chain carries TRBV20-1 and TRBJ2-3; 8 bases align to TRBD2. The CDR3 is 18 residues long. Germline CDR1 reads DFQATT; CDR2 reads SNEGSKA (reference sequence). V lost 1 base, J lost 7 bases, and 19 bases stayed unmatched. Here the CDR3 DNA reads TGCAGTGCTAGAGTGCGGGAGGTCGCTTCTATCCCGGGTTATACGCAGTATTTT. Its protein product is CSARVREVASIPGYTQYF.

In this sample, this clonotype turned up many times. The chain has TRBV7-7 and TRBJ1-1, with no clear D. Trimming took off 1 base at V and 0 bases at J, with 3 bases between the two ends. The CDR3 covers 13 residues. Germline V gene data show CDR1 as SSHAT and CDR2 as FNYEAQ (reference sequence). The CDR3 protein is CASSLGMNTEAFF. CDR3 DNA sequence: TGTGCCAGCAGCTTAGGAATGAACACTGAAGCTTTCTTT.

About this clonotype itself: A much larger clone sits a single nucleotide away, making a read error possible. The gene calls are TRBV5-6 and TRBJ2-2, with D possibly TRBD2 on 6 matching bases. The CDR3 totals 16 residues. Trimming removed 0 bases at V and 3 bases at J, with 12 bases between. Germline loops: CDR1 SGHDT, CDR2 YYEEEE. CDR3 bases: TGTGCCAGCAGCTTGGTATCGGGAGTCCACACCGGGGAGCTGTTTTTT. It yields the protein CASSLVSGVHTGELFF.

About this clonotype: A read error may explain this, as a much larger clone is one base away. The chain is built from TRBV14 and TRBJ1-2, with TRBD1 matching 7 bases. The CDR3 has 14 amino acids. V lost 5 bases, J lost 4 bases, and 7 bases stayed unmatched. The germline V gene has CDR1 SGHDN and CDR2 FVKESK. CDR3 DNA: TGTGCCAGCAGCACCCCCGGGACAGTCTATGGCTACACCTTC. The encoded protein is CASSTPGTVYGYTF.

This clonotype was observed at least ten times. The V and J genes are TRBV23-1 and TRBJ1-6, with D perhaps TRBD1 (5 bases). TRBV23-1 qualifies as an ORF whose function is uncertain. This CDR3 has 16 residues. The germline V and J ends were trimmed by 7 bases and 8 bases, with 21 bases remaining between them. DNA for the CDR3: TGCGCCAGCACCCGACAGCTGATGACGCCGGATTCACCCCTCCACTTT. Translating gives CASTRQLMTPDSPLHF.

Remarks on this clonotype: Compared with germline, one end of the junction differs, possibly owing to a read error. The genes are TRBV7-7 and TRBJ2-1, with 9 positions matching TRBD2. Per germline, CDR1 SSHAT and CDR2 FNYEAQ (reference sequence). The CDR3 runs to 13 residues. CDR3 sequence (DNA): TGTGCTAGCAGCTTGCTAGCGGGAAGGGAGCAGTTCTTC. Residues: CASSLLAGREQFF.

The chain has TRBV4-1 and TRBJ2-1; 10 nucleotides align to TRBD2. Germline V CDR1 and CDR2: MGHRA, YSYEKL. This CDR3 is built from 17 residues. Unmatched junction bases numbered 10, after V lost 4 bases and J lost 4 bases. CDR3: CASSLRGGTSVYNEQFF. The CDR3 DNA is TGCGCCAGCAGCCTAAGAGGCGGGACTAGCGTATACAATGAGCAGTTCTTC.

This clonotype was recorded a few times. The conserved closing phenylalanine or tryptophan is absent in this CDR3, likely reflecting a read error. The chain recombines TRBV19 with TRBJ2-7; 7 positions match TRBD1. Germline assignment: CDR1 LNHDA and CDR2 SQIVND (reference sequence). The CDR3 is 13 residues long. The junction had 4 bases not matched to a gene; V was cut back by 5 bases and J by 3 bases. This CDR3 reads CASSWTGDYEQYL. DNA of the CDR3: TGTGCCAGTAGTTGGACAGGAGACTACGAGCAGTACCTC.

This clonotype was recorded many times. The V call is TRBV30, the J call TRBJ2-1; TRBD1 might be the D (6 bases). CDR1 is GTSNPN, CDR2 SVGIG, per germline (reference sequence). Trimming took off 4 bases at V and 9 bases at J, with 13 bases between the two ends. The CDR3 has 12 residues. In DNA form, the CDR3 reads TGTGCCTGGAATAGGGACAACATTGAGCAGTTCTTC. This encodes CAWNRDNIEQFF.

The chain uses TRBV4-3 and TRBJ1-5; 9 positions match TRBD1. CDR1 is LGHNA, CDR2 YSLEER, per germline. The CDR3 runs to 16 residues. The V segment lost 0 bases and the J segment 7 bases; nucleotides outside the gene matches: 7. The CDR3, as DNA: TGCGCCAGCAGCCAAGACCCCGACAGGGGGAGACAGCCCCAGCATTTT. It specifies CASSQDPDRGRQPQHF.

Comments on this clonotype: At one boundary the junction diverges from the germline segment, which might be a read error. CDR3 in amino acids: CATRGTRAGGLFF. CDR3 nucleotides: TGTGCCACCAGGGGGACTAGGGCCGGGGGGCTGTTTTTT. The chain couples TRBV15 to TRBJ2-2, with 8 bases fitting TRBD2. Germline assignment: CDR1 LNHNV and CDR2 YYDKDF (reference sequence). The CDR3 runs to 13 residues.

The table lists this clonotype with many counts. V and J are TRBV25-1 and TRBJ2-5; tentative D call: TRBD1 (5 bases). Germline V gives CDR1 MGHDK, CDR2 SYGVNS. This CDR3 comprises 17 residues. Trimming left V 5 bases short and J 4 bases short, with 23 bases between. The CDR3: CASSSPTPREWGETQYF. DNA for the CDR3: TGTGCCAGCAGTTCCCCTACGCCCAGGGAATGGGGAGAGACCCAGTACTTC.

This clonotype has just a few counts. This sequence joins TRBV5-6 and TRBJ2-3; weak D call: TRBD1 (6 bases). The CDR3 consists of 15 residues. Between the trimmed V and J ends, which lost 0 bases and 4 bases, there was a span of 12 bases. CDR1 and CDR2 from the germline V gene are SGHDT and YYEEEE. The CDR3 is CASSLDRAFPDTQYF. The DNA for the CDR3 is TGTGCCAGCAGCTTGGACAGGGCGTTTCCAGATACGCAGTATTTT.

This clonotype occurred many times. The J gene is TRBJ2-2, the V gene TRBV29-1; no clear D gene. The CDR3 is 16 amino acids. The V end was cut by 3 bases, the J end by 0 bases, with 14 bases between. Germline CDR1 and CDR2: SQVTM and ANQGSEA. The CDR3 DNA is TGCAGCGTTGAGTTCAGCGTCTCGGCGAACACCGGGGAGCTGTTTTTT. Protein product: CSVEFSVSANTGELFF.